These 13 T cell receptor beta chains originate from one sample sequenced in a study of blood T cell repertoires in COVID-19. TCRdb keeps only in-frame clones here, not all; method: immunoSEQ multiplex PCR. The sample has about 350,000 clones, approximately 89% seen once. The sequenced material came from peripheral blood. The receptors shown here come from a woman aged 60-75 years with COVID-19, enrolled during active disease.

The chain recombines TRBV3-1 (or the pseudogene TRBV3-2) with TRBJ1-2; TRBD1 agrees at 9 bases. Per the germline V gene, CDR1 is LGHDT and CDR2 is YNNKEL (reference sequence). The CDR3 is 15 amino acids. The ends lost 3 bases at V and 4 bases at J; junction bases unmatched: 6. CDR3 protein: CASSQEGQGAYGYTF. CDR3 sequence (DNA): TGTGCCAGCAGCCAGGAGGGACAGGGAGCCTATGGCTACACCTTC.

The CDR3 DNA is TGTGCCAGCAGTGAGACAGGGAGAAATTCACCCCTCCACTTT. Translation gives CASSETGRNSPLHF. V is TRBV25-1 and J is TRBJ1-6, with 7 bases fitting TRBD1. The J segment lost 7 bases and the V segment lost 3 bases, leaving 3 bases of the junction unmatched. The germline V gene has CDR1 MGHDK and CDR2 SYGVNS. This CDR3 has 14 amino acids.

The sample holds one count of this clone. The CDR3 region is CASSLRSSTYNEQFF. Written as DNA, the CDR3 is TGTGCCAGCAGTTTGCGGAGCTCCACCTACAATGAGCAGTTCTTC. The chain joins TRBV27 to TRBJ2-1, with D unclear. Germline V gene lookup returns CDR1 MNHEY and CDR2 SMNVEV (reference sequence). With 3 bases removed from V and 2 bases from J, the gap between germline ends came to 11 bases. The CDR3 covers 15 residues.

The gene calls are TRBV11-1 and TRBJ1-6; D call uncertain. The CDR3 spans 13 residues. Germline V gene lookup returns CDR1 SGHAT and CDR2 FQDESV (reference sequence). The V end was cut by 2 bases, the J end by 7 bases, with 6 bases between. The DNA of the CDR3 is TGTGCCAGCAGCTTAACGCAGAATTCACCCCTCCACTTT. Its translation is CASSLTQNSPLHF.

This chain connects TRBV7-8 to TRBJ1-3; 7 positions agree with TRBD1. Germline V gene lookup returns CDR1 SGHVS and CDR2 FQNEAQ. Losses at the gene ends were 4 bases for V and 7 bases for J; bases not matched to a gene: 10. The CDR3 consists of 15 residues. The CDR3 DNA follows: TGTGCCAGCAGCTCGACAGGGCTGTATCCCAACACCATATATTTT. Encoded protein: CASSSTGLYPNTIYF.

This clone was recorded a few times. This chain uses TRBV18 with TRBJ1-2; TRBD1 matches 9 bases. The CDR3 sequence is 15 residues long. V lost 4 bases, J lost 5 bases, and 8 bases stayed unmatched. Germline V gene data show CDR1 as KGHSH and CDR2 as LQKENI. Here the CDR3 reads CASSQSTGTGYGYTF. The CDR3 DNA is TGTGCCAGCTCACAATCAACCGGGACAGGGTATGGCTACACCTTC. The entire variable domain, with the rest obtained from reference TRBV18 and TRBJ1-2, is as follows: NAGVMQNPRHLVRRRGQEARLRCSPMKGHSHVYWYRQLPEEGLKFMVYLQKENIIDESGMPKERFSAEFPKEGPSILRIQQVVRGDSAAYFCASSQSTGTGYGYTFGSGTRLTVV.

The CDR3 DNA reads as TGTGCCAGCAGCTTGTCTAGCGGGGGGGCAGGAGAGCAGTTCTTC. Translation gives CASSLSSGGAGEQFF. The rearrangement joins TRBV5-5 to TRBJ2-1; 12 bases align to TRBD2. Trimming took 1 base from V and 10 from J; bases not matched to a gene: 6. In germline, CDR1 is SGHKS, CDR2 YYEKEE (reference sequence). This CDR3 is 15 amino acids long.

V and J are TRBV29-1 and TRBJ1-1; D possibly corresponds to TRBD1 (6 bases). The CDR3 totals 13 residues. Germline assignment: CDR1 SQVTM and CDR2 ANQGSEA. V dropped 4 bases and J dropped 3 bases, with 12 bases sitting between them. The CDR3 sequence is CSVVAGGYTEAFF. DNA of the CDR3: TGCAGCGTTGTTGCTGGGGGCTACACTGAAGCTTTCTTT.

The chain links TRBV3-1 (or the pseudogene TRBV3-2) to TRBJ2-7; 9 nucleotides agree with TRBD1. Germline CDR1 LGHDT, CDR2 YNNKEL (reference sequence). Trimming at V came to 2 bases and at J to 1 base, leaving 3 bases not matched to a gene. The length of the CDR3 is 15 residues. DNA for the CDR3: TGTGCCAGCAGCCAAACGGACAGGGGATCCTACGAGCAGTACTTC. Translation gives CASSQTDRGSYEQYF.

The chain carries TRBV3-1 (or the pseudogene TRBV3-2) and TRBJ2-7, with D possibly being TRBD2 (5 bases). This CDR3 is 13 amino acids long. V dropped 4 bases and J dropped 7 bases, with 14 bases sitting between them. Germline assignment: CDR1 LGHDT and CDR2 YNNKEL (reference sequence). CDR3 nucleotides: TGTGCCAGCAGCCCAAGAGGGTTGGGGGAGCAGTACTTC. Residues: CASSPRGLGEQYF.

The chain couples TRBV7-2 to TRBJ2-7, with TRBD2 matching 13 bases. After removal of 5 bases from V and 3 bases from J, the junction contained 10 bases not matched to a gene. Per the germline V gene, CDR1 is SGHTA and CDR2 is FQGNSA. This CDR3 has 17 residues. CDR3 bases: TGTGCCAGCAGCGAACCGGGACTAGCGGGGAAACGCTACGAGCAGTACTTC. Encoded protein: CASSEPGLAGKRYEQYF.

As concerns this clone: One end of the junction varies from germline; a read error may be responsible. CDR3 in amino acids: CASSLLGGADTQYF. CDR3 DNA: TGTGCTAGCAGCTTGCTGGGGGGGGCAGATACGCAGTATTTT. This chain uses TRBV7-7 with TRBJ2-3; 7 bases align to TRBD2. The CDR3 totals 14 residues. The germline V gene encodes CDR1 SSHAT and CDR2 FNYEAQ (reference sequence).

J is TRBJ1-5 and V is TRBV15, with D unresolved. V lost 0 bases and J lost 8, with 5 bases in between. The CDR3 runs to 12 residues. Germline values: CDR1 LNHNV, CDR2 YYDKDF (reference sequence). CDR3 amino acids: CATSRDTEPQHF. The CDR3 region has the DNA TGTGCCACCAGCAGAGATACAGAGCCCCAGCATTTT.